This T cell receptor beta chain stems from a study of blood T cells in healthy people across ages. This CDR3 is built from 13 residues. For the second PCR, which ran for 7 to 11 cycles, a sample-barcoded 5' primer and a J-beta primer mix were used. TCRdb reprocessed the 5' RACE reads via MiXCR and lists one record per CDR3 protein. This table has roughly 1.5 million distinct CDR3 sequences, 35% to 45% appearing once. The receptor was derived from a woman under 30 in good health. The sequenced sample was blood. The rearrangement joins TRBV12-3 or TRBV12-4 to TRBJ2-5, with 8 bases identical to TRBD1. The J call is uncertain, as TRBJ2-7 better fits the DNA end. The CDR3 DNA sequence: TGTGCCAGCAGTTTATTGGGGACAGGCGAGCAGTACTTC. This translates into CASSLLGTGEQYF.